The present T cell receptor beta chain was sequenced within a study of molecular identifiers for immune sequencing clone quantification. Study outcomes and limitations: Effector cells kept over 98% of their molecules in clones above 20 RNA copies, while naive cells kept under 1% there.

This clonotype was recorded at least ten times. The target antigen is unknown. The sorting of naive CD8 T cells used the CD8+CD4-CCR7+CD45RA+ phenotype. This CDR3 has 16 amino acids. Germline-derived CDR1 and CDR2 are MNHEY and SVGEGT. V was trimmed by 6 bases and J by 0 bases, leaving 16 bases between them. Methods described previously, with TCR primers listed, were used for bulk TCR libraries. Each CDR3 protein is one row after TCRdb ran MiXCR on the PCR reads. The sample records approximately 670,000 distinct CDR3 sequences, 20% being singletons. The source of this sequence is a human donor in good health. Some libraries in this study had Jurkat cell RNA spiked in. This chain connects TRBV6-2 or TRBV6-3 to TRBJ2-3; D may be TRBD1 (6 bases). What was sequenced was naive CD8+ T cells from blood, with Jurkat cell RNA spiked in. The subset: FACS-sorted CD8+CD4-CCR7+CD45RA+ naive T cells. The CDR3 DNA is TGTGCCAGCAGGGGGGCGGCTACCTGGAGCACAGATACGCAGTATTTT. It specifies CASRGAATWSTDTQYF.